This T cell receptor beta chain originates from a study of response to subunit inactivated influenza vaccine. A note on this clonotype: The antigen is undetermined.

TCRdb fed the RT-PCR reads into MiXCR, producing one record per CDR3 protein. In the table there are about 180,000 distinct CDR3 sequences, 7.5% to 10% of which are singletons. General observations from the study: Authors suggested each seasonal influenza vaccination recruits few new T cells.

Germline V lookup: CDR1 LNHNV, CDR2 YYDKDF (reference sequence). The CDR3 is 18 residues long. The trim removed 3 bases at V and 7 bases at J, leaving 13 bases unmatched. The TCR originated in a man in his fifties who received an inactivated influenza vaccine. The chain links TRBV15 to TRBJ2-2; 11 positions match TRBD1. Here the sequenced sample was non-naive T cells sorted from PBMCs, taken on the day of vaccination. CDR3: CATSSALEDRGRGGELFF. CDR3 DNA: TGTGCCACCAGCAGCGCTTTAGAGGACAGGGGGCGCGGCGGGGAGCTGTTTTTT. Filled out from reference TRBV15 and TRBJ2-2, the complete variable domain reads DAMVIQNPRYQVTQFGKPVTLSCSQTLNHNVMYWYQQKSSQAPKLLFHYYDKDFNNEADTPDNFQSRRPNTSFCFLDIRSPGLGDTAMYLCATSSALEDRGRGGELFFGEGSRLTVL.